These 32 T cell receptor beta chains were sequenced from one sample in a study of cytomegalovirus exposure and HLA in healthy donors listed by TCRdb under 2017. Libraries were constructed by the immunoSEQ multiplex PCR assay. TCRdb obtained this table from immuneACCESS and retained in-frame rearrangements with V and J assigned. These tables miss some clones; where compared with another copy, unresolved V genes account for less than half of the shortfall, and the remainder is unexplained. This sample gives over 200,000 clones in total; around 90% of them show up just once. The biggest ten clones account for about 3% of the sample. The specimen was PBMCs. Every receptor here comes from a woman between 18 and 29 years old in good health and CMV-seronegative.

This clone was picked up a small number of times. This chain uses TRBV27 with TRBJ2-7; possibly TRBD2 for D (6 bases). CDR3 length equals 14 residues. The germline gives CDR1 MNHEY, CDR2 SMNVEV (reference sequence). Trimming took off 6 bases at V and 4 bases at J, with 16 bases between the two ends. CDR3 loop: CASSYNGREYEQYF. The CDR3 region has the DNA TGTGCCAGCAGCTACAACGGGAGAGAGTACGAGCAGTACTTC.

This chain connects TRBV25-1 to TRBJ1-1; TRBD1 matches at 8 bases. Germline values: CDR1 MGHDK, CDR2 SYGVNS. The CDR3 runs to 15 residues. V dropped 3 bases and J dropped 2; count of bases not matched to a gene: 5. Here the CDR3 DNA reads TGTGCCAGCAGTGAGCCCACAGGGGGAAACACTGAAGCTTTCTTT. It yields the protein CASSEPTGGNTEAFF. Together with reference TRBV25-1 and TRBJ1-1, the CDR3 gives the full variable domain: EADIYQTPRYLVIGTGKKITLECSQTMGHDKMYWYQQDPGMELHLIHYSYGVNSTEKGDLSSESTVSRIRTEHFPLTLESARPSHTSQYLCASSEPTGGNTEAFFGQGTRLTVV.

The chain is built from TRBV15 and TRBJ2-2; possible D gene TRBD1, 6 bases. In germline, CDR1 is LNHNV, CDR2 YYDKDF (reference sequence). The CDR3 loop spans 13 amino acids. V lost 4 bases to trimming and J lost 11 bases, with 14 bases between them. CDR3 nucleotides: TGTGCCACCAGCACAGGGGTAACAGGAGAGCTGTTTTTT. Translation: CATSTGVTGELFF.

Here the CDR3 DNA reads TGCAGCGTACAGACAGGGCCTGAAGCTTTCTTT. It encodes CSVQTGPEAFF. The V call is TRBV29-1, the J call TRBJ1-1; the match to TRBD1 covers 7 bases. The V segment lost 6 bases and the J segment 6 bases; nucleotides outside the gene matches: 4. Germline V lookup: CDR1 SQVTM, CDR2 ANQGSEA. This CDR3 has 11 residues.

The chain links TRBV27 to TRBJ1-1; D ambiguous. With 7 bases removed from V and 3 bases from J, the gap between germline ends came to 18 bases. The germline V gene has CDR1 MNHEY and CDR2 SMNVEV (reference sequence). The CDR3 has 15 residues. The CDR3 sequence: CASTGAGSRDTEAFF. The CDR3 bases are TGTGCCAGCACTGGAGCCGGCTCTCGGGACACTGAAGCTTTCTTT.

This chain's CDR3 is CASSSRLDYTQYF. The CDR3 nucleotides read TGTGCCAGCAGCTCCCGACTAGATTATACGCAGTATTTT. The chain joins TRBV7-2 to TRBJ2-3, with D possibly matching TRBD2 (6 bases). Trimming removed 4 bases from V and 7 bases from J, with 12 bases in between. CDR1 SGHTA and CDR2 FQGNSA come from the germline V gene. CDR3 length: 13 residues.

V gene TRBV9 combines with J gene TRBJ1-1; possible D gene TRBD1, 6 bases. This CDR3 is 15 amino acids long. Germline values: CDR1 SGDLS, CDR2 YYNGEE. V lost 0 bases to trimming and J lost 10 bases, with 19 bases between them. CDR3 sequence (DNA): TGTGCCAGCAGCGTAGGGGAAACAGGGTTAGTGTCAGCTTTCTTT. Residues: CASSVGETGLVSAFF.

The gene calls are TRBV5-1 and TRBJ2-1, with 7 bases lining up with TRBD1. Trimming at V came to 3 bases and at J to 3 bases, leaving 18 bases not matched to a gene. This CDR3 contains 19 residues. Germline CDR1 is SGHRS and CDR2 is YFSETQ. The CDR3 region is CASSSLGSGVGTVYNEQFF. The CDR3 nucleotides are TGCGCCAGCAGCTCCCTCGGCTCCGGCGTCGGGACAGTCTACAATGAGCAGTTCTTC.

V and J are TRBV19 and TRBJ2-5; 10 nucleotides agree with TRBD2. V lost 3 bases to trimming and J lost 3 bases; unmatched junction nucleotides: 4. The CDR3 totals 15 residues. Germline lookup yields CDR1 LNHDA and CDR2 SQIVND (reference sequence). The CDR3: CASSMGLAPEETQYF. CDR3 nucleotide sequence: TGTGCCAGTAGTATGGGACTAGCGCCGGAAGAGACCCAGTACTTC. The whole variable domain, remainder taken from reference TRBV19 and TRBJ2-5, is DGGITQSPKYLFRKEGQNVTLSCEQNLNHDAMYWYRQDPGQGLRLIYYSQIVNDFQKGDIAEGYSVSREKKESFPLTVTSAQKNPTAFYLCASSMGLAPEETQYFGPGTRLLVL.

The chain is built from TRBV29-1 and TRBJ1-1, with D perhaps matching TRBD1 (6 bases). Trimming shortened V by 2 bases and J by 5 bases, and 15 bases separated the two germline ends. Per germline, CDR1 SQVTM and CDR2 ANQGSEA. This CDR3 spans 14 amino acids. The CDR3, as DNA: TGCAGCGTTGAAAGGGCCAGGGGCAGGACTGAAGCTTTCTTT. The encoded protein is CSVERARGRTEAFF. Based on the CDR3 plus reference TRBV29-1 and TRBJ1-1, the full variable domain is SAVISQKPSRDICQRGTSLTIQCQVDSQVTMMFWYRQQPGQSLTLIATANQGSEATYESGFVIDKFPISRPNLTFSTLTVSNMSPEDSSIYLCSVERARGRTEAFFGQGTRLTVV.

The J gene is TRBJ1-4, the V gene TRBV29-1, with TRBD1 matching over 11 bases. The CDR3 runs 13 residues. The germline V gene encodes CDR1 SQVTM and CDR2 ANQGSEA. V lost 4 bases to trimming and J lost 7 bases; unmatched junction nucleotides: 2. CDR3 loop: CSVAGQGGEKLFF. CDR3 coding DNA: TGCAGCGTTGCGGGACAGGGGGGTGAAAAACTGTTTTTT.

This chain connects TRBV27 to TRBJ2-1; D might be TRBD2 (6 bases). The germline V and J ends were trimmed by 2 bases and 7 bases, with 9 bases remaining between them. The CDR3 length is 13 residues. Germline lookup yields CDR1 MNHEY and CDR2 SMNVEV (reference sequence). CDR3 region: CASSLGRGNEQFF. The CDR3 nucleotides read TGTGCCAGCAGTTTAGGTCGGGGGAATGAGCAGTTCTTC.

The rearrangement links TRBV4-3 to TRBJ2-6; perhaps TRBD2 as D (5 bases). The CDR3 has 17 residues. Trimming cost V 3 bases and J 4 bases, with 16 bases left between them. Germline V gene data show CDR1 as LGHNA and CDR2 as YSLEER. The CDR3 loop is CASSQAFGEGGANVLTF. CDR3 coding DNA: TGCGCCAGCAGCCAGGCATTCGGGGAAGGCGGGGCCAACGTCCTGACTTTC.

Here the CDR3 reads CASSPGSQPQHF. The CDR3 DNA is TGTGCCAGCAGTCCGGGGTCTCAGCCCCAGCATTTT. V gene TRBV28 combines with J gene TRBJ1-5; D is unclear. The V end lost 5 bases, the J end lost 6 bases, and 8 bases lay between the germline ends. The CDR3 sequence is 12 residues long. The germline V gene encodes CDR1 MDHEN and CDR2 SYDVKM.

The chain recombines TRBV4-2 with TRBJ2-3; D may be TRBD1 (5 bases). CDR1 and CDR2 from the germline V gene are LGHNA and YNFKEQ. V was trimmed by 1 base and J by 4 bases, leaving 9 bases between them. This CDR3 is 14 amino acids long. CDR3 sequence reads: CASSQGKTADTQYF. The CDR3 DNA reads as TGTGCCAGCAGCCAAGGGAAGACAGCAGATACGCAGTATTTT.

The CDR3 is CASSPRGSSYEQYF. DNA of the CDR3: TGTGCCAGCAGCCCTCGGGGGAGCTCCTACGAGCAGTACTTC. This chain uses TRBV7-9 with TRBJ2-7; D might be TRBD2 (6 bases). CDR1 is SEHNR, CDR2 FQNEAQ, per germline (reference sequence). The CDR3 is made up of 14 amino acids. Trimming pared 5 bases from V and 0 bases from J, leaving 11 bases between. The full variable domain, completed using reference TRBV7-9 and TRBJ2-7, is DTGVSQNPRHKITKRGQNVTFRCDPISEHNRLYWYRQTLGQGPEFLTYFQNEAQLEKSRLLSDRFSAERPKGSFSTLEIQRTEQGDSAMYLCASSPRGSSYEQYFGPGTRLTVT.

The rearrangement links TRBV5-1 to TRBJ1-4; D may be TRBD1 (6 bases). Per the germline V gene, CDR1 is SGHRS and CDR2 is YFSETQ. V lost 0 bases and J lost 7, with 16 bases in between. This CDR3 spans 16 amino acids. DNA for the CDR3: TGCGCCAGCAGCTTGGCCCCCAGGGGCCGAGGTGAAAAACTGTTTTTT. This sequence encodes CASSLAPRGRGEKLFF.

The V gene is TRBV4-2, the J gene TRBJ1-3, with 8 bases lining up with TRBD1. This CDR3 has 17 amino acids. V shed 2 bases and J 0 bases; nucleotides not matched to a gene: 6. Germline values: CDR1 LGHNA, CDR2 YNFKEQ. The chain's CDR3 is CASSQQDREYSGNTIYF. The CDR3 DNA sequence: TGTGCCAGCAGCCAACAGGACAGGGAGTACTCTGGAAACACCATATATTTT.

V and J are TRBV7-8 and TRBJ2-7; maybe TRBD1 (7 bases). The germline CDR1 and CDR2 sequences are SGHVS and FQNEAQ. The CDR3 length is 13 residues. V shed 3 bases and J shed 5 bases, with 11 bases lying between them. For the CDR3, the DNA is TGTGCCAGCAGCTTGGGGGGACAGCACGAGCAGTACTTC. Amino acids: CASSLGGQHEQYF.

This chain connects TRBV19 to TRBJ2-3; D is possibly TRBD1 (5 bases). The CDR3 has 14 amino acids. Germline V CDR1 and CDR2: LNHDA, SQIVND (reference sequence). Trimming took off 5 bases at V and 3 bases at J, with 12 bases between the two ends. The CDR3: CASSSRRQTDTQYF. CDR3 coding DNA: TGTGCCAGTAGTTCTCGACGACAGACAGATACGCAGTATTTT.

There are a few counts of this clone. J is TRBJ1-2 and V is TRBV29-1, with 8 bases aligning to TRBD1. The CDR3 is 12 amino acids. V trimming: 7 bases; J trimming: 5 bases; junction bases outside the gene matches: 6. Germline values: CDR1 SQVTM, CDR2 ANQGSEA. The CDR3 DNA is TGCAGCGCCGGGACAGGAGATTATGGCTACACCTTC. Protein: CSAGTGDYGYTF.

V and J are TRBV5-1 and TRBJ1-1; perhaps TRBD1 as D (6 bases). The CDR3 contains 13 residues. Trimming stripped 3 bases from V and 1 base from J, with 7 bases between. Per germline, CDR1 SGHRS and CDR2 YFSETQ. Written as DNA, the CDR3 is TGCGCCAGCAGCTCGGGACAGAACACTGAAGCTTTCTTT. It codes for CASSSGQNTEAFF.

Only one count was recorded for this clone. This chain uses TRBV13 with TRBJ2-7, with D perhaps TRBD1 (6 bases). CDR3 size: 12 residues. In germline, CDR1 is PRHDT, CDR2 FYEKMQ (reference sequence). Trimming stripped 8 bases from V and 3 bases from J, with 11 bases between. The CDR3 here is CASSQGSYEQYF. Here the CDR3 DNA reads TGTGCCAGCTCTCAGGGGAGCTACGAGCAGTACTTC.

The CDR3: CASSIIQGAHEQYF. CDR3 nucleotide sequence: TGTGCCAGTAGTATAATACAGGGGGCCCACGAGCAGTACTTC. This chain uses TRBV19 with TRBJ2-7; TRBD1 matches at 9 bases. The trim removed 2 bases at V and 5 bases at J, leaving 4 bases unmatched. The CDR3 has 14 residues. The germline V gene has CDR1 LNHDA and CDR2 SQIVND (reference sequence).

V and J are TRBV5-1 and TRBJ1-1; 8 positions match TRBD1. V lost 1 base, J lost 3 bases, and 5 bases stayed unmatched. The CDR3 is made up of 15 amino acids. The V gene's germline CDR1 is SGHRS and CDR2 YFSETQ. CDR3 in amino acids: CASSLRTGYDTEAFF. The CDR3 DNA is TGCGCCAGCAGCTTGAGGACAGGGTATGACACTGAAGCTTTCTTT.

The chain is built from TRBV11-2 and TRBJ2-7, with a tentative D call TRBD2 (5 bases). CDR3 length: 17 residues. Germline V gene sequence: CDR1 SGHAT, CDR2 FQNNGV. V gave up 1 base and J gave up 3 bases, with 19 bases separating them. CDR3 loop: CASSLGRSGRLGYEQYF. DNA for the CDR3: TGTGCCAGCAGCTTAGGGAGGTCAGGAAGACTCGGCTACGAGCAGTACTTC.

V is TRBV13 and J is TRBJ2-1; 10 nucleotides line up with TRBD2. V lost 4 bases, J lost 7 bases, and 7 bases stayed unmatched. The CDR3 covers 15 residues. Germline CDR1 and CDR2: PRHDT and FYEKMQ (reference sequence). In DNA form, the CDR3 reads TGTGCCAGCAGCTCCTTACCGACTAGCGGGAATGAGCAGTTCTTC. Amino acid sequence: CASSSLPTSGNEQFF.

This chain connects TRBV27 to TRBJ2-1, with D possibly being TRBD1 (7 bases). Germline V lookup: CDR1 MNHEY, CDR2 SMNVEV (reference sequence). V dropped 1 base and J dropped 13 bases, with 20 bases sitting between them. This CDR3 has 15 residues. The CDR3 nucleotides are TGTGCCAGCAGTTTATATAGGGGGCGCGGAGGGGATCAGTTCTTC. Amino acids: CASSLYRGRGGDQFF.

The V call is TRBV5-6, the J call TRBJ2-1; no definite D call. CDR1 and CDR2 (germline): SGHDT, YYEEEE. The V end lost 0 bases, the J end lost 0 bases, and 7 bases lay between the germline ends. CDR3 length: 15 amino acids. The CDR3 sequence is CASSLGHSSYNEQFF. The CDR3 region has the DNA TGTGCCAGCAGCTTGGGACACAGCTCCTACAATGAGCAGTTCTTC.

J is TRBJ2-7 and V is TRBV7-2, with D maybe TRBD2 (6 bases). The CDR3 has 15 residues. CDR1 and CDR2 (germline): SGHTA, FQGNSA. The V gene lost 6 bases and the J gene lost 0 bases, with 15 bases spanning the gap. This chain's CDR3 is CASSPEAGSSYEQYF. In nucleotides, the CDR3 is TGTGCCAGCAGTCCCGAGGCGGGAAGCTCCTACGAGCAGTACTTC.

The rearrangement uses TRBV5-4 and TRBJ1-1, with unresolved D. Trimming pared 5 bases from V and 8 bases from J, leaving 19 bases between. The CDR3 covers 14 residues. The germline V gene encodes CDR1 SGHNT and CDR2 YYREEE (reference sequence). The DNA for the CDR3 is TGTGCCAGCAGTCTCACCGGGATATCCACGGAAGCTTTCTTT. This sequence encodes CASSLTGISTEAFF.

The CDR3 is CASSKSGRGEQYF. CDR3 nucleotides: TGTGCCAGTAGTAAAAGCGGGAGGGGCGAGCAGTACTTC. The chain joins TRBV19 to TRBJ2-7; 10 bases match TRBD2. Germline trimming cut 4 bases from V and 6 bases from J; bases unmatched to any gene: 3. Germline V gene lookup returns CDR1 LNHDA and CDR2 SQIVND (reference sequence). The CDR3 extends over 13 amino acids.